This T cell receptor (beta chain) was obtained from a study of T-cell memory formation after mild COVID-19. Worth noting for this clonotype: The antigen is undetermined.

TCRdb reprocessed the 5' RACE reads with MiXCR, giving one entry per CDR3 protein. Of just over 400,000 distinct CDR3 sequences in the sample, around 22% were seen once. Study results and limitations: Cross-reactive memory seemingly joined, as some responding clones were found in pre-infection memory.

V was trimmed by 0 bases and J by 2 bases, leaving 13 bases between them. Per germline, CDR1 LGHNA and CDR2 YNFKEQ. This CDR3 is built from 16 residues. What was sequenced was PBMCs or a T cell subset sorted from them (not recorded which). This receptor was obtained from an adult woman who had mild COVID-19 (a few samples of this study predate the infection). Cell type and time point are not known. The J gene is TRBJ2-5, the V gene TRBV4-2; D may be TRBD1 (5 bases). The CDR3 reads CASSQDLRAGQETQYF. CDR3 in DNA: TGTGCCAGCAGCCAAGATCTTCGAGCAGGGCAAGAGACCCAGTACTTC.